This entry concerns a single T cell receptor beta chain. Profiled with immunoSEQ multiplex PCR; TCRdb holds only in-frame clones, not every one. The table lists a few hundred thousand clones, 86% of them singletons. V gave up 6 bases and J gave up 0 bases; unmatched junction bases: 4. CDR3 length equals 15 residues. Germline V lookup: CDR1 MNHEY, CDR2 SVGAGI. This entry is derived from a study of blood T cell repertoires in COVID-19. Across the study: Samples taken during acute and convalescent COVID-19 were collected in the United States, Italy and Spain. T cells, B-cell-depleted T cells, or PBMCs supplied cDNA or gDNA.

Recovery meant two consecutive negative NP/OP PCR tests, professional clearance, or resolved symptoms. Material for sequencing was PBMCs or T cells enriched from blood (not recorded which). This TCR derives from a man between 35 and 55 years old who had recovered from COVID-19. J is TRBJ2-7 and V is TRBV6-5; 11 nucleotides line up with TRBD2. The chain's CDR3 is CASRGGLAASYEQYF. CDR3 sequence (DNA): TGTGCCAGCAGGGGGGGACTAGCGGCCTCCTACGAGCAGTACTTC.